Sequencing of this T cell receptor (beta chain) was carried out in a study of low-dose radiotherapy and immunotherapy resistance in tumors. Time point in this sample: after trial treatment. Treatment denoted: LDRT plus nivolumab, ipilimumab, low-dose cyclophosphamide and aspirin (RACIN trial). Inclusion covered patients whose advanced solid tumors lacked tumor-infiltrating lymphocytes. TRAV- and TRBV-specific primers primed first-strand cDNA, covering alpha and beta chains. With a constant-region primer and a V-primer adapter, TCRs were subjected to roughly 18 PCR cycles of amplification. TCRdb re-called the reads with MiXCR, one entry per CDR3 protein. The table shows 30,000 or so distinct CDR3 sequences, with 45% to 50% occurring only once. Germline trimming cut 8 bases from V and 3 bases from J; bases unmatched to any gene: 10. Per germline, CDR1 SGHTA and CDR2 FQGNSA. This CDR3 has 14 amino acids.

Here the sequenced sample was PBMCs, taken after low-dose radiotherapy plus immunotherapy. The receptor was isolated from a male donor with gallbladder cancer. The genes are TRBV7-2 and TRBJ2-7, with 7 bases identical to TRBD2. CDR3 sequence: CASGTGGAGYEQYF. The CDR3 DNA reads TGTGCCAGCGGCACGGGGGGAGCGGGCTACGAGCAGTACTTC.